This TCR beta chain was obtained from a study of T cells in Graves' hyperthyroidism and ophthalmopathy. Overall study findings and caveats: Ophthalmopathy was distinguished from stable hyperthyroidism by 13 V-J signatures.

The cohort's ophthalmopathy patients, a group with duration under 3 months, had a Clinical Activity Score of at least 3 and a NOSPECS grade of at least 4. There were TCR beta CDR3 regions amplified from RNA transcripts. First-round RT-PCR targeting the TCR CDR3 was performed with the HTBI primer set. MiXCR was run by TCRdb on the multiplex PCR reads, yielding one entry per CDR3 protein. Among 500,000 to 750,000 distinct CDR3 sequences listed, approximately 14% were seen once. This clonotype was counted ten times or more. Its target is not known. The V gene lost 1 base and the J gene lost 3 bases, with 9 bases spanning the gap. Per the germline V gene, CDR1 is KGHSH and CDR2 is LQKENI. The CDR3 runs 14 residues.

This receptor was obtained from a woman between 18 and 30 years old with Graves' ophthalmopathy. The sequenced sample consisted of blood. The chain carries TRBV18 and TRBJ1-2; tentatively, D is TRBD1 (5 bases). The CDR3 is CASSPLLGDYGYTF. Here the CDR3 DNA reads TGTGCCAGCTCACCACTGTTGGGGGACTATGGCTACACCTTC.